These T cell receptor beta chains were read from a single sample in a study of early stage breast cancer tumors. Libraries were prepared by immunoSEQ multiplex PCR; TCRdb keeps only in-frame clonotypes and omits some of them. Of 25,000 to 30,000 clones listed, approximately 54% are singletons. What was sequenced was breast tumor tissue. The receptors were sampled from a person aged 45-60 years with breast cancer. CDR3s include the opening cysteine and the closing phenylalanine or tryptophan. D genes are given only for firm matches. Size tells how often a clone was seen (once, few, many) or the class of an expanded clone, and some rows leave it out.

size	D	V	J	DNA	CDR3
NA	TRBD2	TRBV11-1	TRBJ2-3	TGTGCCAGCAGTTCCGGGACTAGCAGCACAGATACGCAGTATTTT	CASSSGTSSTDTQYF
NA	TRBD1	TRBV30	TRBJ1-4	TGTGCCTGGAGGGACAGGGGTTGGGGATATGAAAAACTGTTTTTT	CAWRDRGWGYEKLFF
few	TRBD2	TRBV5-8	TRBJ2-1	TGTGCCAGCAGCCTCCGGACTAGCGGGAGGGTTGAGCAGTTCTTC	CASSLRTSGRVEQFF
NA	TRBD1	TRBV6-6	TRBJ1-5	TGTGCCAGCAGTCACCGGGACAGGGGCGGGGGGCCCCAGCATTTT	CASSHRDRGGGPQHF
few	NA	TRBV5-1	TRBJ1-5	TGCGCCAGCAGCTTGGGCCAGAATCAGCCCCAGCATTTT	CASSLGQNQPQHF
once	NA	TRBV6-6	TRBJ2-2	TGTGCCAGCAGTTACTCCGGGTTCGGGGAGCTGTTTTTT	CASSYSGFGELFF
NA	NA	TRBV20-1	TRBJ1-2	TGCAGTGCCCTATTCGGCTATGGCTACACCTTC	CSALFGYGYTF
NA	TRBD2	TRBV14	TRBJ2-3	TGTGCCAGCAGCCAAGGATGGGGCGGGAGGATCACAGATACGCAGTATTTT	CASSQGWGGRITDTQYF
NA	NA	TRBV7-2	TRBJ2-1	TGTGCCAGCAGCTTGGCCCTAGTCGGCAATGAGCAGTTCTTC	CASSLALVGNEQFF
NA	NA	TRBV7-2	TRBJ1-5	TGTGCCAGCAGCTTAGACAGATCTCAGCCCCAGCATTTT	CASSLDRSQPQHF
NA	NA	TRBV6-1	TRBJ2-7	TGTGCCAGCAGTCTTTACGGGCAGGGGGGGGTCGAGCAGTACTTC	CASSLYGQGGVEQYF
many	NA	TRBV7-8	TRBJ2-3	TGTGCCAGCAGCTTAGACTCAACCCCAACGCAGTATTTT	CASSLDSTPTQYF
NA	TRBD2	TRBV19	TRBJ2-1	TGTGCCAGTAGTACTCACGGACTAGCGGGAGGGTACAATGAGCAGTTCTTC	CASSTHGLAGGYNEQFF
NA	TRBD2	TRBV29-1	TRBJ2-1	TGCAGCGCCGCGGGGACTAGCGGTTACAATGAGCAGTTCTTC	CSAAGTSGYNEQFF
NA	NA	TRBV5-4	TRBJ1-1	TGTGCCAGCAGCTTGGGGGGGCAGGGATCGAACACTGAAGCTTTCTTT	CASSLGGQGSNTEAFF
few	TRBD2	TRBV7-8	TRBJ2-7	TGTGCCAGCAGCTTGGGGACTAGCGGGGGGACCTACGAGCAGTACTTC	CASSLGTSGGTYEQYF
medium-sized	TRBD2	TRBV5-1	TRBJ2-1	TGCGCCAGCAGCTTAGAGACTAGCGGGAGCTGGAATGAGCAGTTCTTC	CASSLETSGSWNEQFF
few	TRBD2	TRBV5-1	TRBJ2-7	TGCGCCAGCAGCTTGGTAGGTAGCGGGACCTACGAGCAGTACTTC	CASSLVGSGTYEQYF
few	NA	TRBV4-1	TRBJ2-3	TGCGCCAGCAGCCAACGCAGCGAAGTTGATACGCAGTATTTT	CASSQRSEVDTQYF
few	TRBD1	TRBV5-1	TRBJ2-2	TGCGCCAGCAGCTTGAGGGACAGGGATTTCACCGGGGAGCTGTTTTTT	CASSLRDRDFTGELFF
NA	TRBD1	TRBV4-3	TRBJ2-3	TGCGCCAGCAGCCAGGACAGGGGAGCAACAGATACGCAGTATTTT	CASSQDRGATDTQYF
NA	NA	TRBV19	TRBJ1-1	TGTGCCAGTAGTATAAGGGGACAACCCTTGAACACTGAAGCTTTCTTT	CASSIRGQPLNTEAFF
once	TRBD1	TRBV5-1	TRBJ1-4	TGCGCCAGCAGCTTGCTGGACAGGGGTGGGGAAAAACTGTTTTTT	CASSLLDRGGEKLFF
few	NA	TRBV27	TRBJ2-7	TGTGCCAGCAGTTTATCGGTCCTCTACGAGCAGTACTTC	CASSLSVLYEQYF
NA	NA	TRBV29-1	TRBJ1-2	TGCAGCGTGCGGGGGGGGTCTGGCTACACCTTC	CSVRGGSGYTF
NA	NA	TRBV18	TRBJ1-2	TGTGCCAGCTCACGTTCGCAGGACTATGGCTACACCTTC	CASSRSQDYGYTF
NA	NA	TRBV7-2	TRBJ2-2	TGTGCCAGCAGCTTAGCAAGGCAGAAATCTACCGGGGAGCTGTTTTTT	CASSLARQKSTGELFF
NA	NA	TRBV27	TRBJ2-7	TGTGCCAGCAGTCCAACCCAGGGCCGGGGGAACTACGAGCAGTACTTC	CASSPTQGRGNYEQYF
NA	NA	TRBV10-3	TRBJ1-3	TGTGCCATCAGTGAGTCGAAGTTAGGGGAAAGAGGAAACACCATATATTTT	CAISESKLGERGNTIYF
NA	TRBD2	TRBV14	TRBJ2-7	TGTGCCAGCAGCCAAGCTAAGGCAGGGAGGACTAGCGGGCAGACCTACGAGCAGTACTTC	CASSQAKAGRTSGQTYEQYF
NA	TRBD2	TRBV7-2	TRBJ2-1	TGTGCCAGCAGTCCGGCGGGAGGTTCCTACAATGAGCAGTTCTTC	CASSPAGGSYNEQFF
NA	NA	TRBV5-8	TRBJ2-1	TGTGCCAGCAGCTTTAGCGAGAATGAGCAGTTCTTC	CASSFSENEQFF
NA	NA	TRBV18	TRBJ2-5	TGTGCCAGCTCACCCCCGGGGGAGACCCAGTACTTC	CASSPPGETQYF
NA	NA	TRBV20-1	TRBJ2-7	TGCAGTGCCCCAGGGCCTAACGAGCAGTACTTC	CSAPGPNEQYF
NA	TRBD1	TRBV15	TRBJ1-4	TGTGCCACCAGCAGAGAGACAGGGCGTAATGAAAAACTGTTTTTT	CATSRETGRNEKLFF
NA	TRBD1	TRBV29-1	TRBJ1-2	TGCAGCGTGGGGGACAGGGTTAACTATGGCTACACCTTC	CSVGDRVNYGYTF
NA	NA	TRBV6-5	TRBJ2-7	TGTGCCAGCAGTCTGTATGCTCCTCCCTACGAGCAGTACTTC	CASSLYAPPYEQYF
NA	NA	TRBV18	TRBJ2-5	TGTGCCAGCTCAGATCTCCGGGACAAAGAGACCCAGTACTTC	CASSDLRDKETQYF
few	TRBD1	TRBV9	TRBJ2-5	TGTGCCAGCAGCCAACAGACAGGGGGGAAGACCCAGTACTTC	CASSQQTGGKTQYF
NA	NA	TRBV2	TRBJ2-5	TGTGCCAGTGCGTGGGGGCAAGAGACCCAGTACTTC	CASAWGQETQYF
NA	NA	TRBV6-5	TRBJ2-5	TGTGCCAGCAGTTACGGCGGGAAAGAGACCCAGTACTTC	CASSYGGKETQYF
NA	TRBD2	TRBV19	TRBJ2-1	TGTGCCAGTAGTCCACCGGGACTAGCGGGAGACCTAGAGCAGTTCTTC	CASSPPGLAGDLEQFF